These 10 T cell receptor beta chains originate from one sample sequenced in a study of patients and donors after allogeneic stem cell transplantation. TCRdb analysed the RT-PCR reads with MiXCR anew, one entry per CDR3 protein. The sample has 100,000 to 120,000 distinct CDR3 sequences; less than 45% are singletons. Sequencing input: blood, either unsorted or a sorted T cell fraction (not recorded which). The receptors come from a human donor who was either an allogeneic HSCT recipient or a stem cell or donor lymphocyte infusion donor (not recorded which). It is not recorded whose cells these are; they may come from a transplant donor.

V usage is TRBV5-1 and J usage is TRBJ2-5, with 11 positions matching TRBD1. The CDR3 is 14 amino acids. Per germline, CDR1 SGHRS and CDR2 YFSETQ. V lost 5 bases, J lost 3 bases, and 3 bases stayed unmatched. CDR3 bases: TGCGCCAGCAGGAAGGGACAGGGGGAAGAGACCCAGTACTTC. Residues: CASRKGQGEETQYF.

The rearrangement joins TRBV7-2 to TRBJ1-1; TRBD1 matches 9 bases. The CDR3 loop spans 15 amino acids. Germline V gene data show CDR1 as SGHTA and CDR2 as FQGNSA. V shed 2 bases, J shed 1 base, and the junction held 2 bases outside the gene matches. This chain's CDR3 is CASSLLQGANTEAFF. Written as DNA, the CDR3 is TGTGCCAGCAGCTTATTACAGGGGGCGAACACTGAAGCTTTCTTT.

This clonotype was seen a few times. The chain combines TRBV27 with TRBJ1-1; D possibly corresponds to TRBD1 (5 bases). Trimming left V 5 bases short and J 2 bases short, with 12 bases between. The CDR3 sequence is 14 residues long. The germline CDR1 and CDR2 sequences are MNHEY and SMNVEV (reference sequence). CDR3 sequence (DNA): TGTGCCAGCAGTCCGGACACCCGAAACACTGAAGCTTTCTTT. Protein: CASSPDTRNTEAFF.

The chain combines TRBV20-1 with TRBJ1-4; D remains ambiguous. The CDR3 has 12 residues. The V end lost 6 bases, the J end lost 7 bases, and 12 bases lay between the germline ends. The germline gives CDR1 DFQATT, CDR2 SNEGSKA (reference sequence). CDR3 residues: CSALGPGEKLFF. CDR3 nucleotides: TGCAGTGCCCTAGGGCCCGGTGAAAAACTGTTTTTT.

V is TRBV7-9 and J is TRBJ1-5; unclear D gene. Looked up from germline, CDR1 is SEHNR and CDR2 is FQNEAQ (reference sequence). The CDR3 is 12 amino acids. The V end lost 4 bases, the J end lost 12 bases, and 13 bases lay between the germline ends. CDR3 residues: CASSSDRTLQHF. Here the CDR3 DNA reads TGTGCCAGCAGCTCGGACCGCACGCTCCAGCATTTT.

This chain joins TRBV2 and TRBJ1-2; D is unresolved. Per germline, CDR1 SNHLY and CDR2 FYNNEI. The CDR3 length is 14 residues. V was shortened by 0 bases and J by 4 bases, with 9 bases between the two germline ends. The CDR3 is CASSEAPTVYGYTF. CDR3 DNA sequence: TGTGCCAGCAGTGAAGCCCCGACGGTCTATGGCTACACCTTC.

The chain carries TRBV18 and TRBJ1-5; 7 positions agree with TRBD1. The CDR3 spans 15 residues. Germline assignment: CDR1 KGHSH and CDR2 LQKENI. V lost 3 bases to trimming and J lost 1 base; unmatched junction nucleotides: 3. CDR3 nucleotide sequence: TGTGCCAGCTCACCCTCGGGACAGAGCAATCAGCCCCAGCATTTT. Its protein is CASSPSGQSNQPQHF.

The chain joins TRBV7-2 to TRBJ2-7; TRBD1 matches 8 bases. V shed 5 bases, J shed 6 bases, and the junction held 18 bases outside the gene matches. The V gene's germline CDR1 is SGHTA and CDR2 FQGNSA. This CDR3 comprises 17 residues. CDR3 DNA: TGTGCCAGCAGCCGTATAGGGGCATTGGGACAGGCGCGCGAGCAGTACTTC. The encoded protein is CASSRIGALGQAREQYF.

This rearrangement joins TRBV28 to TRBJ2-7, with D hard to call. Deletions cut 3 bases from V and 0 bases from J, with 12 bases between. The CDR3 covers 15 residues. Germline CDR1 reads MDHEN; CDR2 reads SYDVKM. The CDR3: CASSFRGIRSYEQYF. CDR3 in DNA: TGTGCCAGCAGTTTTCGTGGGATCCGCTCCTACGAGCAGTACTTC.

This chain uses TRBV6-5 with TRBJ2-5; D call uncertain. Germline V gives CDR1 MNHEY, CDR2 SVGAGI. CDR3 length equals 16 residues. The V gene lost 8 bases and the J gene lost 5 bases, with 24 bases spanning the gap. This CDR3 reads CASSVTSSPPRETQYF. CDR3 DNA: TGTGCCAGCTCGGTCACTTCTTCCCCTCCTAGGGAGACCCAGTACTTC.